The 32 T cell receptor beta chains presented below share a single source sample, sequenced in a study of T cells in Graves' hyperthyroidism and ophthalmopathy. Regions amplified from RNA transcripts were the TCR beta CDR3 regions. The HTBI primer set was used in a first-round RT-PCR of the TCR CDR3. Using its own MiXCR run on the multiplex PCR reads, TCRdb lists one record per CDR3 protein. The sample has around 380,000 distinct CDR3 sequences; around an eighth are singletons. The sequencing input was blood. The receptors were gathered from a man under 40 with Graves' hyperthyroidism that later progressed to Graves' ophthalmopathy.

To note about this clonotype: This clone may be a read error of a much larger clone one base away. V gene TRBV9 combines with J gene TRBJ1-2, with a weak D call TRBD1 (5 bases). CDR1 and CDR2 (germline): SGDLS, YYNGEE. The CDR3 is 14 residues long. The CDR3 loop reads CASSLRDGNYSYTF. CDR3 nucleotides: TGTGCCAGCAGCCTCCGGGACGGCAACTATAGCTACACCTTC.

In its sample, this clonotype was seen a few times. The rearrangement joins TRBV7-2 to TRBJ2-7; 8 nucleotides align to TRBD2. Trimming took 3 bases from V and 5 from J; bases not matched to a gene: 6. Germline loops: CDR1 SGHTA, CDR2 FQGNSA. The CDR3 has 14 amino acids. The CDR3 here is CASSFGGTRNEQYF. In DNA, the CDR3 is TGTGCCAGCAGCTTCGGGGGGACTAGAAACGAGCAGTACTTC.

This clonotype was recorded many times. This chain links TRBV11-2 with TRBJ2-4; no clear D. CDR1 is SGHAT, CDR2 FQNNGV, per germline. V was pared by 0 bases and J by 3 bases, with 9 bases between. The CDR3 has 15 residues. The CDR3 nucleotides are TGTGCCAGCAGCTTAGATTCCACGGGCAAAAACATTCAGTACTTC. As protein: CASSLDSTGKNIQYF.

This clonotype has a count of ten or more. Here the CDR3 DNA reads TGTGCCTGGACGTCTGGGGAATGGATGAACACTGAAGCTTTCTTT. Amino acid sequence: CAWTSGEWMNTEAFF. V gene TRBV30 combines with J gene TRBJ1-1, with unresolved D. This CDR3 spans 15 amino acids. Looked up from germline, CDR1 is GTSNPN and CDR2 is SVGIG (reference sequence). Trimming took 4 bases from V and 0 from J, leaving 15 bases between them.

The chain recombines TRBV10-3 with TRBJ2-3; perhaps TRBD2 as D (6 bases). CDR3 size: 17 residues. V lost 0 bases to trimming and J lost 0 bases, with 13 bases between them. Looked up from germline, CDR1 is ENHRY and CDR2 is SYGVKD. The DNA of the CDR3 is TGTGCCATCAGTGAGTCTTCGGGGAGGATTAGCACAGATACGCAGTATTTT. Its protein product is CAISESSGRISTDTQYF.

V gene TRBV11-3 combines with J gene TRBJ2-7; tentatively, D is TRBD2 (6 bases). Germline lookup yields CDR1 SGHNT and CDR2 YENEEA. The length of the CDR3 is 15 residues. V gave up 5 bases and J gave up 0 bases, with 14 bases separating them. The CDR3 DNA is TGTGCCAGCAGCCTCCGGGTCGGGGGCTCCTACGAGCAGTACTTC. The encoded protein is CASSLRVGGSYEQYF.

This chain connects TRBV5-1 to TRBJ2-2, with a weak D call TRBD1 (5 bases). Germline values: CDR1 SGHRS, CDR2 YFSETQ. The germline V and J ends were trimmed by 5 bases and 2 bases, with 13 bases remaining between them. This CDR3 has 15 residues. CDR3 in DNA: TGCGCCAGCAGAAGGGGAAATTCTAACACCGGGGAGCTGTTTTTT. Its translation is CASRRGNSNTGELFF.

This clonotype was seen repeatedly, ten times or more. V gene TRBV28 combines with J gene TRBJ1-4; the D gene is possibly TRBD1 (5 bases). Deletions cut 8 bases from V and 7 bases from J, with 14 bases between. Germline assignment: CDR1 MDHEN and CDR2 SYDVKM. The CDR3 is made up of 13 amino acids. CDR3 sequence: CASQGSDGEKLFF. CDR3 DNA: TGTGCCAGCCAGGGCTCAGATGGTGAAAAACTGTTTTTT.

Many counts were recorded for this clonotype. This chain connects TRBV30 to TRBJ2-1; D possibly corresponds to TRBD2 (5 bases). The V and J ends lost 0 bases and 12 bases respectively, with 12 bases between them. Germline assignment: CDR1 GTSNPN and CDR2 SVGIG (reference sequence). The CDR3 contains 12 residues. The CDR3 sequence: CAWSVPGKGQFF. DNA for the CDR3: TGTGCCTGGAGTGTACCCGGGAAGGGGCAGTTCTTC.

In its sample, this clonotype was seen many times. The chain employs TRBV6-2 or TRBV6-3 and TRBJ2-7; TRBD1 aligns across 7 bases. CDR1 and CDR2 from the germline V gene are MNHEY and SVGEGT. This CDR3 is built from 18 residues. With 2 bases clipped from V and 3 bases from J, the junction kept 16 bases outside the gene matches. The chain's CDR3 is CASSYSSLGTAKNYEQYF. CDR3 nucleotide sequence: TGTGCCAGCAGTTACAGCTCATTGGGGACAGCGAAGAACTACGAGCAGTACTTC.

V and J are TRBV11-3 and TRBJ1-2; tentative D call: TRBD1 (6 bases). Trimming left V 5 bases short and J 4 bases short, with 17 bases between. Germline loops: CDR1 SGHNT, CDR2 YENEEA. The CDR3 extends over 15 amino acids. The CDR3 loop reads CASSPRGADGYGYTF. The CDR3 region has the DNA TGTGCCAGCAGCCCACGGGGGGCTGATGGCTATGGCTACACCTTC.

This clonotype has just a few counts. The CDR3 sequence: CASSLGFREFYNSPLHF. CDR3 sequence (DNA): TGTGCCAGCAGTTTAGGGTTTAGAGAATTCTATAATTCACCCCTCCACTTT. The V gene is TRBV27, the J gene TRBJ1-6; D gene unclear. This CDR3 is 17 amino acids long. CDR1 and CDR2 from the germline V gene are MNHEY and SMNVEV (reference sequence). Trimming took off 2 bases at V and 3 bases at J, with 14 bases between the two ends.

This clonotype was observed at least ten times. The V call is TRBV6-5, the J call TRBJ1-5; D possibly corresponds to TRBD1 (6 bases). Germline CDR1 MNHEY, CDR2 SVGAGI. The germline V and J ends were trimmed by 0 bases and 5 bases, with 8 bases remaining between them. The CDR3 is 14 amino acids. In nucleotides, the CDR3 is TGTGCCAGCAGTTACTCAGGGGGATATCAGCCCCAGCATTTT. It translates to CASSYSGGYQPQHF.

This chain uses TRBV27 with TRBJ2-1; 7 nucleotides align to TRBD1. V lost 5 bases and J lost 5; bases outside the gene matches: 12. In germline, CDR1 is MNHEY, CDR2 SMNVEV (reference sequence). The CDR3 contains 16 residues. CDR3 sequence: CASSATGEGTNNEQFF. CDR3 sequence (DNA): TGTGCCAGCAGTGCTACAGGGGAAGGTACAAACAATGAGCAGTTCTTC.

This clonotype turned up a few times. CDR3 amino acids: CASSPDGSGELFF. The CDR3 DNA is TGTGCCAGCTCACCGGACGGGAGCGGGGAGCTGTTTTTT. The chain has TRBV18 and TRBJ2-2, with D tentatively TRBD2 (6 bases). From germline, CDR1 is KGHSH and CDR2 LQKENI. This CDR3 has 13 amino acids. Trimming took off 3 bases at V and 7 bases at J, with 9 bases between the two ends.

This clonotype was observed a few times. One junction end does not reproduce the germline sequence, and a read error may be involved. This chain joins TRBV12-3 or TRBV12-4 and TRBJ2-2; 7 bases agree with TRBD2. This CDR3 has 16 residues. The CDR3 region is CASSRVVGGNTRELFF. CDR3 DNA sequence: TGTGCCAGCAGTAGGGTGGTGGGGGGGAACACCAGGGAGCTGTTTTTT.

This clonotype was seen more than once but under ten times. The chain joins TRBV10-3 to TRBJ2-2; D might be TRBD1 (6 bases). CDR1 and CDR2 (germline): ENHRY, SYGVKD. This CDR3 spans 17 amino acids. V was pared by 4 bases and J by 0 bases, with 15 bases between. The CDR3 loop is CAISAAGTTSNTGELFF. The CDR3 coding sequence is TGTGCCATCAGTGCTGCAGGGACAACCTCGAACACCGGGGAGCTGTTTTTT.

The chain recombines TRBV5-4 with TRBJ1-6; TRBD1 might be the D (6 bases). V gave up 7 bases and J gave up 0 bases, with 14 bases separating them. The CDR3 runs 16 residues. Per the germline V gene, CDR1 is SGHNT and CDR2 is YYREEE (reference sequence). The CDR3 reads CASAEGGGSYNSPLHF. The DNA for the CDR3 is TGTGCCAGCGCCGAAGGGGGAGGCTCCTATAATTCACCCCTCCACTTT.

This clonotype came up a few times. The rearrangement joins TRBV10-3 to TRBJ2-3, with D possibly called TRBD1 or TRBD2 (6 bases each). The CDR3 is 17 residues long. V was cut by 4 bases and J by 10 bases, with 27 bases left in between. Germline values: CDR1 ENHRY, CDR2 SYGVKD. CDR3 residues: CAISVNYERGARAAQYF. The CDR3 coding sequence is TGTGCCATCAGTGTCAACTATGAGAGGGGGGCCCGAGCCGCGCAGTATTTT.

This clonotype occurred a few times. The chain couples TRBV12-3 or TRBV12-4 to TRBJ1-2; D not certain. This CDR3 contains 15 residues. V lost 0 bases to trimming and J lost 8 bases, with 16 bases between them. In nucleotides, the CDR3 is TGTGCCAGCAGTTTAGCGCTAGGGCAGGAGTCCGGCTACACCTTC. Protein product: CASSLALGQESGYTF.

This clonotype has a handful of counts. This chain connects TRBV18 to TRBJ1-4; 7 nucleotides align to TRBD1. Looked up from germline, CDR1 is KGHSH and CDR2 is LQKENI. The CDR3 runs 13 residues. Trimming took 6 bases from V and 8 from J; bases not matched to a gene: 6. In nucleotides, the CDR3 is TGTGCCAGCTCTCCAGGGGGTGACGAAAAACTGTTTTTT. The encoded protein is CASSPGGDEKLFF.

The chain has TRBV5-1 and TRBJ1-6; TRBD1 agrees at 7 bases. V was clipped by 5 bases and J by 0 bases; unmatched bases: 5. This CDR3 region has 16 residues. Germline V gene sequence: CDR1 SGHRS, CDR2 YFSETQ. CDR3 amino acids: CASRSGGSSYNSPLHF. CDR3 nucleotides: TGCGCCAGCAGGTCAGGGGGGAGCTCCTATAATTCACCCCTCCACTTT.

The chain employs TRBV9 and TRBJ1-4, with D perhaps TRBD1 (5 bases). Germline V gives CDR1 SGDLS, CDR2 YYNGEE. CDR3 size: 15 residues. V was shortened by 3 bases and J by 0 bases, with 9 bases between the two germline ends. CDR3 sequence reads: CASSGGPPTNEKLFF. CDR3 DNA: TGTGCCAGCAGCGGGGGACCGCCAACTAATGAAAAACTGTTTTTT.

In its sample, this clonotype was seen many times. The rearrangement links TRBV27 to TRBJ2-1; 7 bases align to TRBD2. CDR3 length: 15 amino acids. V lost 8 bases to trimming and J lost 9 bases; unmatched junction nucleotides: 16. Germline CDR1 and CDR2: MNHEY and SMNVEV (reference sequence). This CDR3 is CASWAGERVPPEQFF. The CDR3 coding sequence is TGTGCCAGCTGGGCGGGAGAGCGGGTTCCGCCTGAGCAGTTCTTC.

The chain uses TRBV3-1 and TRBJ1-6; 9 nucleotides match TRBD1. After removal of 3 bases from V and 8 bases from J, the junction contained 14 bases not matched to a gene. CDR3 size: 18 residues. CDR1 is LGHDT, CDR2 YNNKEL, per germline (reference sequence). CDR3 residues: CASSQAWTGDRYDSPLHF. Here the CDR3 DNA reads TGTGCCAGCAGCCAGGCCTGGACAGGGGACCGGTATGATTCACCCCTCCACTTT.

There are a few counts of this clonotype. V and J are TRBV9 and TRBJ1-1; a weak D match, TRBD1 (6 bases). This CDR3 spans 15 amino acids. Germline V lookup: CDR1 SGDLS, CDR2 YYNGEE. Between the trimmed V and J ends, which lost 3 bases and 1 base, there was a span of 13 bases. The CDR3 bases are TGTGCCAGCAGCGAGCAGGGGCGGGCGAACACTGAAGCTTTCTTT. This codes for CASSEQGRANTEAFF.

The sample holds many counts of this clonotype. V is TRBV28 and J is TRBJ1-6, with D tentatively TRBD1 (6 bases). Trimming removed 3 bases from V and 9 bases from J, with 18 bases in between. CDR3 length: 16 residues. Germline loops: CDR1 MDHEN, CDR2 SYDVKM. The CDR3 coding sequence is TGTGCCAGCAGTTTCTCCGAGGGGGGCTTGGGTTCACCCCTCCACTTT. Protein product: CASSFSEGGLGSPLHF.

This chain connects TRBV10-1 to TRBJ1-1; no reliable D call. Germline V lookup: CDR1 WNHNN, CDR2 SYGVQD (reference sequence). The V end lost 10 bases, the J end lost 5 bases, and 17 bases lay between the germline ends. The CDR3 extends over 13 amino acids. CDR3 sequence: CATQKQRETEAFF. CDR3 DNA: TGCGCCACACAAAAACAGAGGGAGACTGAAGCTTTCTTT.

The table lists this clonotype with a few counts. This chain uses TRBV5-6 with TRBJ2-3; the D is unclear. Trimming cost V 4 bases and J 4 bases, with 13 bases left between them. Looked up from germline, CDR1 is SGHDT and CDR2 is YYEEEE. This CDR3 is 14 amino acids long. Here the CDR3 DNA reads TGTGCCAGCAGCGACACTCGGGCCGCAGATACGCAGTATTTT. This gives the protein CASSDTRAADTQYF.

This clonotype was counted ten times or more. The V call is TRBV30, the J call TRBJ1-3; no reliable D call. With 0 bases removed from V and 1 base from J, the gap between germline ends came to 7 bases. The germline CDR1 and CDR2 sequences are GTSNPN and SVGIG (reference sequence). This CDR3 comprises 14 residues. The CDR3: CAWSVGGSGNTIYF. The CDR3 DNA follows: TGTGCCTGGAGTGTTGGAGGTTCTGGAAACACCATATATTTT.

Ten or more counts support this clonotype. V and J are TRBV20-1 and TRBJ1-1; D is unresolved. Germline CDR1 and CDR2: DFQATT and SNEGSKA (reference sequence). The CDR3 is 13 amino acids. V was clipped by 4 bases and J by 0 bases, with 9 bases between them. CDR3 DNA: TGCAGTGCTAAGCGACATATGAACACTGAAGCTTTCTTT. This sequence encodes CSAKRHMNTEAFF.

There are a few counts of this clonotype. The chain is built from TRBV7-9 and TRBJ1-2; 8 bases match TRBD1. CDR3 length: 14 residues. Unmatched junction bases numbered 4, after V lost 4 bases and J lost 3 bases. The germline V gene has CDR1 SEHNR and CDR2 FQNEAQ (reference sequence). The CDR3: CASSWTGRDYGYTF. In DNA form, the CDR3 reads TGTGCCAGCAGCTGGACAGGGCGCGACTATGGCTACACCTTC.